This T cell receptor beta chain appears in the sequencing data of a study of T cells in Graves' hyperthyroidism and ophthalmopathy. Amplification yielded TCR beta CDR3 regions, with RNA transcripts as the source. With the HTBI primer set, the TCR CDR3 went through a first round of RT-PCR. TCRdb passed the multiplex PCR reads through MiXCR, listing each CDR3 protein once. The table lists approximately 300,000 distinct CDR3 sequences, over 15% of them singletons. This clonotype was seen at least ten times. The antigen is not known. The junction had 9 bases not matched to a gene; V was cut back by 11 bases and J by 4 bases. The CDR3 is made up of 13 amino acids. From germline, CDR1 is SNHLY and CDR2 FYNNEI. Study-level results: Blood shared most expanded thyroid clonotypes above 0.001.

The specimen sequenced was blood. The V gene is TRBV2, the J gene TRBJ2-7; TRBD2 aligns across 9 bases. The TCR originated in a man aged 25-45 years with Graves' hyperthyroidism. This CDR3 reads CAGRAGGVYEQYF. CDR3 DNA: TGTGCCGGACGAGCGGGAGGAGTATACGAGCAGTACTTC. Full variable domain (missing parts from reference TRBV2 and TRBJ2-7): EPEVTQTPSHQVTQMGQEVILRCVPISNHLYFYWYRQILGQKVEFLVSFYNNEISEKSEIFDDQFSVERPDGSNFTLKIRSTKLEDSAMYFCAGRAGGVYEQYFGPGTRLTVT.